This T cell receptor beta chain is drawn from a study of cytomegalovirus exposure and HLA in healthy donors. Study-level findings and limits: Among CMV-associated TCR beta chains, most appeared HLA-restricted in a later analysis. A later examination showed that TCR association rates differed by HLA locus, with DRB1 most and HLA-C fewest. TRBV6-2, TRBV6-3 and other indistinguishable V segments were excluded. Most subjects' HLA-A and HLA-B alleles were reportedly predicted from TCR beta sequences.

Germline lookup yields CDR1 LNHNV and CDR2 YYDKDF (reference sequence). The CDR3 sequence is 14 residues long. The junction had 10 bases not matched to a gene; V was cut back by 8 bases and J by 10 bases. As for this clone: Its cognate antigen is unknown.

Amplification used 60 Vbeta primers and 13 Jbeta primers. Assay: immunoSEQ multiplex PCR; the TCRdb copy retains only in-frame clones and omits some. The profile shows some 150,000 clones, roughly 79% of them singletons. This chain connects TRBV15 to TRBJ1-6, with 8 bases fitting TRBD1. This clonotype originated in a man in his late teens or twenties in good health and CMV-seronegative. Sequences were obtained from PBMCs. As DNA, the CDR3 is TGTGCCACCGGGAAGGACAGGGCAGAATCACCCCTCCACTTT. Translated, it gives CATGKDRAESPLHF.